The 14 T cell receptor beta chains below were found in one sample sequenced in a study of T cell responses to AZD1222 COVID-19 vaccine. Libraries were prepared by immunoSEQ multiplex PCR; TCRdb keeps only in-frame clonotypes and omits some of them. The sample yields approximately 190,000 clones, 85% to 95% seen once. Sequences were derived from peripheral blood, sampled on day 0 of AZD1222 vaccination. These TCRs come from an adult in good health.

This clone has a single count. The chain uses TRBV7-2 and TRBJ2-5; 7 bases agree with TRBD2. This CDR3 is built from 15 residues. The V gene's germline CDR1 is SGHTA and CDR2 FQGNSA. Germline trimming cut 5 bases from V and 7 bases from J; bases unmatched to any gene: 13. Written as DNA, the CDR3 is TGTGCCAGCAGCCTCTCCGGGAAATCGGGGGGGACCCAGTACTTC. This sequence encodes CASSLSGKSGGTQYF.

The gene calls are TRBV5-1 and TRBJ1-2; D is uncertain. V was clipped by 0 bases and J by 4 bases, with 7 bases between them. There are 13 residues in the CDR3. Germline-derived CDR1 and CDR2 are SGHRS and YFSETQ. The CDR3 DNA reads as TGCGCCAGCAGCTTGGCAGAAACCTATGGCTACACCTTC. Its protein product is CASSLAETYGYTF.

This clone was recorded only once. This chain uses TRBV2 with TRBJ1-6; 9 bases match TRBD1. V dropped 3 bases and J dropped 9; count of bases not matched to a gene: 6. This CDR3 contains 15 residues. Germline CDR1 is SNHLY and CDR2 is FYNNEI. This chain's CDR3 is CASSDWTGAGSPLHF. DNA of the CDR3: TGTGCCAGCAGTGATTGGACAGGGGCGGGTTCACCCCTCCACTTT.

V is TRBV4-2 and J is TRBJ2-5, with 7 positions matching TRBD1. The CDR3 extends over 18 amino acids. Per the germline V gene, CDR1 is LGHNA and CDR2 is YNFKEQ. The junction had 11 bases not matched to a gene; V was cut back by 1 base and J by 0 bases. The CDR3 loop is CASSQGSRSGGYQETQYF. The CDR3 DNA follows: TGTGCCAGCAGCCAAGGGTCCCGGTCAGGGGGTTACCAAGAGACCCAGTACTTC.

The chain employs TRBV19 and TRBJ2-7; no clear D gene. The germline V and J ends were trimmed by 3 bases and 1 base, with 10 bases remaining between them. CDR1 is LNHDA and CDR2 is SQIVND in the germline V gene (reference sequence). This CDR3 spans 14 amino acids. CDR3 protein: CASSMASRSYEQYF. In nucleotides, the CDR3 is TGTGCCAGTAGTATGGCCTCCCGGTCCTACGAGCAGTACTTC.

The chain links TRBV7-9 to TRBJ1-2, with 9 nucleotides matching TRBD1. V dropped 5 bases and J dropped 4; count of bases not matched to a gene: 17. From germline, CDR1 is SEHNR and CDR2 FQNEAQ (reference sequence). The CDR3 is made up of 18 amino acids. CDR3 in amino acids: CASSPYFPTRQGVYGYTF. CDR3 DNA: TGTGCCAGCAGCCCATATTTTCCGACTCGACAGGGGGTCTATGGCTACACCTTC.

The chain is built from TRBV9 and TRBJ2-5; a weak D match, TRBD1 (6 bases). Trimming took 3 bases from V and 5 from J, leaving 11 bases between them. Per germline, CDR1 SGDLS and CDR2 YYNGEE. The CDR3 length is 13 residues. The CDR3 sequence: CASSEGGGETQYF. The CDR3 DNA follows: TGTGCCAGCAGCGAAGGGGGTGGGGAGACCCAGTACTTC.

The rearrangement uses TRBV2 and TRBJ1-1, with D possibly being TRBD1 (5 bases). The CDR3 extends over 11 amino acids. Looked up from germline, CDR1 is SNHLY and CDR2 is FYNNEI. V was pared by 7 bases and J by 5 bases, with 8 bases between. The chain's CDR3 is CASNWGTEAFF. For the CDR3, the DNA is TGTGCCAGCAACTGGGGGACTGAAGCTTTCTTT.

The chain combines TRBV4-2 with TRBJ1-1, with D unresolved. The V end lost 0 bases, the J end lost 5 bases, and 7 bases lay between the germline ends. The CDR3 extends over 13 amino acids. Per the germline V gene, CDR1 is LGHNA and CDR2 is YNFKEQ. CDR3 nucleotides: TGTGCCAGCAGCCAAGAGGCGGGGACTGAAGCTTTCTTT. It is translated as CASSQEAGTEAFF.

The CDR3 DNA follows: TGTGCCAGCAGCGTGGGGGCTACCTACGAGCAGTACTTC. This gives the protein CASSVGATYEQYF. The chain employs TRBV7-8 and TRBJ2-7, with a possible D match to TRBD1 (6 bases). This CDR3 is 13 amino acids long. CDR1 and CDR2 from the germline V gene are SGHVS and FQNEAQ. The germline V and J ends were trimmed by 5 bases and 2 bases, with 10 bases remaining between them.

The chain carries TRBV4-1 and TRBJ1-2, with D maybe TRBD1 (6 bases). The germline gives CDR1 MGHRA, CDR2 YSYEKL. The CDR3 loop spans 14 amino acids. V lost 1 base to trimming and J lost 4 bases, with 10 bases between them. CDR3 in DNA: TGCGCCAGCAGCCAAGGTGGACAGATCTATGGCTACACCTTC. This codes for CASSQGGQIYGYTF.

The J gene is TRBJ1-5, the V gene TRBV2; 10 nucleotides agree with TRBD1. The CDR3 is 18 amino acids. The trim removed 5 bases at V and 9 bases at J, leaving 19 bases unmatched. Germline V gene data show CDR1 as SNHLY and CDR2 as FYNNEI. CDR3 DNA sequence: TGTGCCAGCAGTAAAAGAAAGGACAGGGGGTTAATGTGGGGGCCCCAGCATTTT. Encoded protein: CASSKRKDRGLMWGPQHF.

V gene TRBV3-1 (or the pseudogene TRBV3-2) combines with J gene TRBJ1-2; TRBD1 is a possible D gene (5 bases). The V gene's germline CDR1 is LGHDT and CDR2 YNNKEL (reference sequence). The V end lost 4 bases, the J end lost 8 bases, and 20 bases lay between the germline ends. This CDR3 has 15 residues. Written as DNA, the CDR3 is TGTGCCAGCAGCCCAGGCCCCCCGGGGGTTGGGGGCTACACCTTC. It encodes CASSPGPPGVGGYTF.

V gene TRBV5-4 combines with J gene TRBJ2-1, with a weak D call TRBD1 (8 bases). There are 15 residues in the CDR3. V lost 7 bases and J lost 7, with 21 bases in between. Germline-derived CDR1 and CDR2 are SGHNT and YYREEE (reference sequence). CDR3 DNA: TGTGCCAGCTCTGGGGGGGGACAGGCACTTAATGAGCAGTTCTTC. Translation gives CASSGGGQALNEQFF.